This TCR beta chain was recovered during a study of Tregs in tolerant kidney transplant recipients. The overall study: Recipients received nonmyeloablative bone marrow transplants from related graft donors, with transient mixed chimerism. Overall study results and limits: Tregs expanded with activated donor B cells seemed most donor-specific. Antigen-driven expansion was suggested because donor-specific Tregs expanded more than all Tregs in tolerant patients. The small number of patients limits these findings pending further validation.

The CDR3 is 14 residues long. V shed 5 bases and J shed 0 bases, with 10 bases lying between them. Germline V lookup: CDR1 SEHNR, CDR2 FQNEAQ (reference sequence). In the case of this clone: Its specificity is unknown.

Measured with immunoSEQ multiplex PCR; TCRdb has only the in-frame clones, and not every one. The table records over 85,000 clones, over 85% of them present only once. The specimen comprised CD4+ T cells from blood, sampled before the transplant. The chain links TRBV7-9 to TRBJ1-2; D is unclear. This clonotype originated in a human donor who received a combined kidney and bone marrow transplant. For the CDR3, the DNA is TGTGCCAGCAGCCAAATGACACCTAACTATGGCTACACCTTC. Protein sequence: CASSQMTPNYGYTF.